This T cell receptor beta chain was captured by sequencing in a study of CD8 T cells in ankylosing spondylitis. Broader study findings: Among TCR beta sequences, a motif of eight highly homologous variants appeared characteristic of ankylosing spondylitis blood. Reactive arthritis synovial fluid and blood previously showed some of these motif variants. Clones tied to disease were said to be significantly enriched in matched ankylosing spondylitis synovial fluid.

Library preparation for TCR beta used quantitative 5'-RACE with molecular barcodes. In TCRdb, the 5' RACE reads were re-called with MiXCR into one record per CDR3 protein. The sample carries about 140,000 distinct CDR3 sequences, approximately 32% recorded once. With respect to this clonotype: Antigen: not known.

Between the trimmed V and J ends, which lost 1 base and 1 base, there was a span of 16 bases. The CDR3 runs to 17 residues. Germline V CDR1 and CDR2: MDHEN, SYDVKM. The rearrangement links TRBV28 to TRBJ1-2; TRBD1 is a possible D gene (6 bases). The sequenced sample consisted of synovial fluid, either unsorted or a sorted T cell fraction (not recorded which). The receptor was isolated from a male donor with ankylosing spondylitis. DNA of the CDR3: TGTGCCAGCAGTTTATCCGGGGGACATTATGTTAACTATGGCTACACCTTC. It is translated as CASSLSGGHYVNYGYTF.